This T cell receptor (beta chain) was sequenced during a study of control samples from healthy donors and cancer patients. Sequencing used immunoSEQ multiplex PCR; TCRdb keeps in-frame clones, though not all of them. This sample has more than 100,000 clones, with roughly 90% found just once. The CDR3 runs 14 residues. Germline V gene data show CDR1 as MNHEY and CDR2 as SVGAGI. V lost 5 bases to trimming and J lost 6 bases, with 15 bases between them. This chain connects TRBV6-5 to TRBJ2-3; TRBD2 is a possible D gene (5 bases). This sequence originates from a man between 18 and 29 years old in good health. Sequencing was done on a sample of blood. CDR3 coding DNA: TGTGCCAGCAGTCTAGCCTCCTTGTCCGATACGCAGTATTTT. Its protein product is CASSLASLSDTQYF.